Listed below are T cell receptor beta chains from one sample, sequenced in a study of OX40 agonist ivuxolimab in advanced cancers. Clones were read by immunoSEQ multiplex PCR, and TCRdb kept only the in-frame ones, dropping some. The table includes 80,000 or so clones, roughly 84% detected once. Sequencing was performed on CD4+ or CD8+ T cells sorted from blood, taken in a trial of the OX40 agonist ivuxolimab. These receptors were collected from an adult with an advanced solid tumor such as melanoma, head and neck, liver or kidney cancer. The CDR3 runs from the conserved cysteine through the conserved F or W. A D gene is named only where the DNA matches it firmly. Clone size is stated in some rows and not others, as once, few, many or a class when expanded.

TRBV7-8	TRBJ2-7	-	-	TGTGCCAGCAGCCCCCTGAAGAGACAGCACACCTACGAGCAGTACTTC	CASSPLKRQHTYEQYF
TRBV7-2	TRBJ1-1	-	-	TGTGCCAGCAGCCCCTGGGGGATGAACACTGAAGCTTTCTTT	CASSPWGMNTEAFF
TRBV16	TRBJ1-5	-	few	TGTGCCAGCTCGAGTGGGGGTAGGGCCCAGCATTTT	CASSSGGRAQHF
TRBV13	TRBJ1-4	TRBD1	-	TGTGCCAGCAGCTTCAGGACAGGGGATCATGAAAAACTGTTTTTT	CASSFRTGDHEKLFF
TRBV2	TRBJ1-1	-	-	TGTGCCAGCAGTGTTGCGTCCTTCACTGAAGCTTTCTTT	CASSVASFTEAFF
TRBV14	TRBJ1-4	-	-	TGTGCCAGCAGCCAGGCGAATGAAAAACTGTTTTTT	CASSQANEKLFF
TRBV7-2	TRBJ2-7	TRBD2	-	TGTGCCAGCAGCTTACAAGCTAAGCGGGGGGCGACCTCCTACGAGCAGTACTTC	CASSLQAKRGATSYEQYF
TRBV6-6	TRBJ2-1	-	few	TGTGCCAGCAGTTACAAAGGGCGAGGGGGTTACAATGAGCAGTTCTTC	CASSYKGRGGYNEQFF
TRBV6-1	TRBJ2-5	-	-	TGTGCCAGCAGTGAATATGACAGGCGGGAGACCCAGTACTTC	CASSEYDRRETQYF
TRBV19	TRBJ1-3	TRBD1	-	TGTGCCAGTAGTACGGGACAGGGGGCTTTCTCTGGAAACACCATATATTTT	CASSTGQGAFSGNTIYF
TRBV7-9	TRBJ1-4	-	-	TGTGCCAGCAGCTTAGTACAGCCTAATGAAAAACTGTTTTTT	CASSLVQPNEKLFF
TRBV6-5	TRBJ1-2	-	once	TGTGCCAGCAGTTACTCGATAAACGGGAACTATGGCTACACCTTC	CASSYSINGNYGYTF
TRBV5-4	TRBJ1-2	TRBD1	-	TGTGCCAGCAGCCTCGGGACAGGGGGAACAGGATATGGCTACACCTTC	CASSLGTGGTGYGYTF
TRBV5-1	TRBJ1-3	-	few	TGCGCCAGCAGCTTGGTTGCGCAGAACTCTGGAAACACCATATATTTT	CASSLVAQNSGNTIYF
TRBV5-1	TRBJ2-7	TRBD2	-	TGCGCCAGCAGCAAAGATACCGGGACTAGCGGGAGGGCTAGCTCCTACGAGCAGTACTTC	CASSKDTGTSGRASSYEQYF
TRBV6-5	TRBJ1-6	-	-	TGTGCCAGCAGTTACTCGATGGCCCACTATAATTCACCCCTCCACTTT	CASSYSMAHYNSPLHF
TRBV2	TRBJ2-5	TRBD2	-	TGTGCCAGCAGCGGGGGACTAGCGGGACAAGAGACCCAGTACTTC	CASSGGLAGQETQYF
TRBV23-1	TRBJ1-3	-	-	TGCGCCAGCATATCCCCTACCACGACCTTTGACCGGCGCTCTGGAAACACCATATATTTT	CASISPTTTFDRRSGNTIYF
TRBV7-7	TRBJ2-5	-	-	TGTGCTAGCAGCTCTCTTGCGCAAGAGACCCAGTACTTC	CASSSLAQETQYF
TRBV27	TRBJ1-2	-	-	TGTGCCAGCAGTTTATATCTTCCGACAGTAGCTAACTATGGCTACACCTTC	CASSLYLPTVANYGYTF
TRBV7-2	TRBJ2-5	-	-	TGTGCCAGCAGTTCTAGCAGCCAACAAGAGACCCAGTACTTC	CASSSSSQQETQYF
TRBV18	TRBJ1-1	-	-	TGTGCCAGCTCACCTTCGGGGGCGGGCACTGAAGCTTTCTTT	CASSPSGAGTEAFF
TRBV5-1	TRBJ1-2	TRBD1	-	TGCGCCAGCAGCCCCGGACAGGGGAACTATGGCTACACCTTC	CASSPGQGNYGYTF
TRBV19	TRBJ1-5	TRBD1	-	TGTGCCAGTAGTATTTCCCGGACAGGGGGTCAGCCCCAGCATTTT	CASSISRTGGQPQHF
TRBV7-9	TRBJ2-5	-	-	TGTGCCAGCAGCTTACGGGGGGAGACCCAGTACTTC	CASSLRGETQYF
TRBV6-5	TRBJ1-1	-	few	TGTGCCAGCAGCCTCACAAGGTACACTGAAGCTTTCTTT	CASSLTRYTEAFF
TRBV11-3	TRBJ1-5	-	-	TGTGCCAGCAGCTTATACAGCAATCAGCCCCAGCATTTT	CASSLYSNQPQHF
TRBV10-3	TRBJ2-7	TRBD1	-	TGTGCCATCAGTGATGGGTTAACAGGGGGCGACGAGCAGTACTTC	CAISDGLTGGDEQYF
TRBV9	TRBJ2-1	-	-	TGTGCCAGCAGCGTAGGACAGTACAATGAGCAGTTCTTC	CASSVGQYNEQFF
TRBV28	TRBJ1-1	-	-	TGTGCCAGCTATTCGGGGGAGAAAGCTTTCTTT	CASYSGEKAFF
TRBV5-6	TRBJ1-1	-	-	TGTGCCAGCAGCGGGGCACTCGCGACTGAAGCTTTCTTT	CASSGALATEAFF
TRBV4-1	TRBJ1-5	-	-	TGCGCCAGCAGCCAAGACTCGGGGTTAGTTCAGCCCCAGCATTTT	CASSQDSGLVQPQHF
TRBV5-1	TRBJ2-6	-	-	TGCGCCAGCACCCCCGCCGGGACTGGGGCCAACGTCCTGACTTTC	CASTPAGTGANVLTF
TRBV5-4	TRBJ1-6	-	-	TGTGCCAGCAGCCCAGGGGCAAGCGGCTCCTATAATTCACCCCTCCACTTT	CASSPGASGSYNSPLHF
TRBV5-1	TRBJ1-4	-	-	TGCGCCAGCAGCTTGGTTTCCGGGGGAACTAATGAAAAACTGTTTTTT	CASSLVSGGTNEKLFF
TRBV5-1	TRBJ1-1	-	-	TGCGCCAGCAGCTTAGGGGGGGCGAACACTGAAGCTTTCTTT	CASSLGGANTEAFF
TRBV7-7	TRBJ1-1	-	-	TGTGCTAGCAGCTTATCAGAGAACACTGAAGCTTTCTTT	CASSLSENTEAFF